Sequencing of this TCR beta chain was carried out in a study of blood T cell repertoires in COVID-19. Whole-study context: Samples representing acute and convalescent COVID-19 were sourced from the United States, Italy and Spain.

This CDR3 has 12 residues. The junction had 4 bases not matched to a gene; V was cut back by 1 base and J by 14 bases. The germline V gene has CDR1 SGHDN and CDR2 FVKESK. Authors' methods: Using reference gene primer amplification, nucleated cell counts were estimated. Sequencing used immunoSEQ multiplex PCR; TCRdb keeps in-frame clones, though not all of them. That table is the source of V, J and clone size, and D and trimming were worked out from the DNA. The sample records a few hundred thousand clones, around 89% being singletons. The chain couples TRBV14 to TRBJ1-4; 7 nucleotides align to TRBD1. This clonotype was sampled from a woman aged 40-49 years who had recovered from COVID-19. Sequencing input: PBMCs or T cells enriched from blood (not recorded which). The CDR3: CASSQAQTGLFF. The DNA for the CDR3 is TGTGCCAGCAGCCAAGCGCAGACAGGGCTGTTTTTT.